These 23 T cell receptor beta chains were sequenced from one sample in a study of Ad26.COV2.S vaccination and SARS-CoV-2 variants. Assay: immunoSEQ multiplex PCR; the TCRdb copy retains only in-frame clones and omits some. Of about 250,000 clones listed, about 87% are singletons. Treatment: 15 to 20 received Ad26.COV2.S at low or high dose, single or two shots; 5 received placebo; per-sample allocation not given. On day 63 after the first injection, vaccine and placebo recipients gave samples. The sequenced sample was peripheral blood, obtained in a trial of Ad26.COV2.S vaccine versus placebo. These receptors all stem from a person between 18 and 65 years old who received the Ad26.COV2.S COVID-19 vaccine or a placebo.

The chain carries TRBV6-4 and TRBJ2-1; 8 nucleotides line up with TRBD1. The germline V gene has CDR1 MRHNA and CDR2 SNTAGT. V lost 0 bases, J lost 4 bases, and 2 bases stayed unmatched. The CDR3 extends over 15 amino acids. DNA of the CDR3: TGTGCCAGCAGTGACTCGGGGGACAGGTACAATGAGCAGTTCTTC. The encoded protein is CASSDSGDRYNEQFF.

CDR3 protein: CASSLGRPYSGNTIYF. The CDR3 region has the DNA TGTGCCAGCAGTTTAGGACGACCATACTCTGGAAACACCATATATTTT. The chain recombines TRBV27 with TRBJ1-3, with unresolved D. The V gene's germline CDR1 is MNHEY and CDR2 SMNVEV (reference sequence). V dropped 2 bases and J dropped 0 bases, with 11 bases sitting between them. The CDR3 contains 16 residues.

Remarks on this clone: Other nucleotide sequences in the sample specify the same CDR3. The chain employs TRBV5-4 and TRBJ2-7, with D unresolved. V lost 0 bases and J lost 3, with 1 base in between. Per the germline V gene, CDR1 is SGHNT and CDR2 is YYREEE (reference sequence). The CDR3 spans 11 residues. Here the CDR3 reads CASSLDYEQYF. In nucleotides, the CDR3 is TGTGCCAGCAGCTTGGACTACGAGCAGTACTTC.

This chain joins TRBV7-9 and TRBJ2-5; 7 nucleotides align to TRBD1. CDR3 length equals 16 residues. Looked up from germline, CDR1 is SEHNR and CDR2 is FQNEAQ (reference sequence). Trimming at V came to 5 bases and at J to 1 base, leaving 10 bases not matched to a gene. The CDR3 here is CASSPGTAPSQETQYF. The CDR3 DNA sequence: TGTGCCAGCAGCCCGGGGACAGCCCCATCCCAAGAGACCCAGTACTTC.

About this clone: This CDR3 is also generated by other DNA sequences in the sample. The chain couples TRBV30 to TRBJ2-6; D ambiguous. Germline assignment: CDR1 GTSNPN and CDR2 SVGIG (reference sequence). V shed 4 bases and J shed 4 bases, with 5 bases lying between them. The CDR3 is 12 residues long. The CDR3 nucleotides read TGTGCCTGGACTACAGGGGCCAACGTCCTGACTTTC. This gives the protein CAWTTGANVLTF.

The CDR3 here is CASSWGQGEAFF. The CDR3 DNA is TGCGCCAGCAGCTGGGGACAGGGTGAAGCTTTCTTT. The V and J genes are TRBV5-1 and TRBJ1-1, with 9 bases fitting TRBD1. J gave up 7 bases and V 3 bases, and 1 base lay outside the gene matches. CDR3 length equals 12 residues. In germline, CDR1 is SGHRS, CDR2 YFSETQ. Full variable domain (rest looked up from reference TRBV5-1 and TRBJ1-1): KAGVTQTPRYLIKTRGQQVTLSCSPISGHRSVSWYQQTPGQGLQFLFEYFSETQRNKGNFPGRFSGRQFSNSRSEMNVSTLELGDSALYLCASSWGQGEAFFGQGTRLTVV.

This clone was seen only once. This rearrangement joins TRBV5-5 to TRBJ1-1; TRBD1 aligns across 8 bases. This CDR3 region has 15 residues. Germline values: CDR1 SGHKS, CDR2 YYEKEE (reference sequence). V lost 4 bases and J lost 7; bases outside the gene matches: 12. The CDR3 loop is CASSTLRGPHNEAFF. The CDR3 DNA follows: TGTGCCAGCAGCACACTCAGGGGGCCGCATAATGAAGCTTTCTTT.

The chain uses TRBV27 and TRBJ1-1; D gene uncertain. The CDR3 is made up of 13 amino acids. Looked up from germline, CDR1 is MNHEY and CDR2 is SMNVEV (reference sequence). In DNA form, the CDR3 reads TGTGCTAGTCGTCTTCAGGCGAACACTGAAGCTTTCTTT. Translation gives CASRLQANTEAFF.

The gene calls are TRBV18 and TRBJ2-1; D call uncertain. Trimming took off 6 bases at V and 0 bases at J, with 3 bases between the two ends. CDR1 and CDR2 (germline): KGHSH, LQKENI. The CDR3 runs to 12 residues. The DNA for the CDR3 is TGTGCCAGCTCGGCCTCCTACAATGAGCAGTTCTTC. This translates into CASSASYNEQFF.

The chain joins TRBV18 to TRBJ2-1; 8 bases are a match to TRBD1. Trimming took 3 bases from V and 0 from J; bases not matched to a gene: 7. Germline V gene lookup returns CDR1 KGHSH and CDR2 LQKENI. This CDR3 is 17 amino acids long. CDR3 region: CASSPAGQAVSYNEQFF. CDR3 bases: TGTGCCAGCTCACCTGCGGGACAGGCAGTCTCCTACAATGAGCAGTTCTTC.

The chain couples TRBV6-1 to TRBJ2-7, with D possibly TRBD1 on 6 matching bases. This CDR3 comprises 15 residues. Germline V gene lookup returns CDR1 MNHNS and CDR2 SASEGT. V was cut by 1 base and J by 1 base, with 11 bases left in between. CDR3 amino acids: CASSEVSGASYEQYF. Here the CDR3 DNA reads TGTGCCAGCAGTGAAGTCTCAGGGGCATCCTACGAGCAGTACTTC.

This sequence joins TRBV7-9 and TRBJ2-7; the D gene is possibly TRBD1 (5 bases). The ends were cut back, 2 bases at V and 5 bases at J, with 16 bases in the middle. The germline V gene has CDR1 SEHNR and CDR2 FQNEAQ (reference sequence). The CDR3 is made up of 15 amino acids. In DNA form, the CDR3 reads TGTGCCAGCAGCTTATCGGGCAGGGTGGAAAACGAGCAGTACTTC. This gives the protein CASSLSGRVENEQYF.

CDR3 nucleotides: TGTGCCAGCTCACCAATAGCGGGGGGTATCAATGAGCAGTTCTTC. Its protein product is CASSPIAGGINEQFF. The J gene is TRBJ2-1, the V gene TRBV18, with 10 bases matching TRBD2. The germline V gene has CDR1 KGHSH and CDR2 LQKENI. Trimming at V came to 2 bases and at J to 6 bases, leaving 4 bases not matched to a gene. This CDR3 spans 15 amino acids.

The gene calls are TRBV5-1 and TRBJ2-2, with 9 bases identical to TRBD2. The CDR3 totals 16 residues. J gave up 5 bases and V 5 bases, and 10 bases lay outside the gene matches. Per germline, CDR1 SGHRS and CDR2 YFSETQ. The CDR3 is CASSFHGGRETGELFF. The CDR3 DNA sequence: TGCGCCAGCAGTTTTCACGGCGGGAGGGAGACCGGGGAGCTGTTTTTT.

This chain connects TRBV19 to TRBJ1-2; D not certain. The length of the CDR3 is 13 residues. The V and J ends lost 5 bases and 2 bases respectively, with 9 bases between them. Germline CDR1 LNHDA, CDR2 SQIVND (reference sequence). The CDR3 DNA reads TGTGCCAGTAGTTCGCGACGGAACTATGGCTACACCTTC. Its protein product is CASSSRRNYGYTF.

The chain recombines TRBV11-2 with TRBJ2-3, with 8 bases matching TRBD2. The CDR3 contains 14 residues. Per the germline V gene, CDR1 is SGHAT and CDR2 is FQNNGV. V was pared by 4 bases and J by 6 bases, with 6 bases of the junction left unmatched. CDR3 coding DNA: TGTGCCAGCAGCTATGTAGCGGGGCCGGATACGCAGTATTTT. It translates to CASSYVAGPDTQYF.

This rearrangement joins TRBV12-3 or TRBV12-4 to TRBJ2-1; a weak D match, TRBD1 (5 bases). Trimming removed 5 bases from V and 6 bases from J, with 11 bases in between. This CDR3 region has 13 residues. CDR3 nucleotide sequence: TGTGCCAGCAGTCAGACAGTTCTCAATGAGCAGTTCTTC. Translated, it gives CASSQTVLNEQFF.

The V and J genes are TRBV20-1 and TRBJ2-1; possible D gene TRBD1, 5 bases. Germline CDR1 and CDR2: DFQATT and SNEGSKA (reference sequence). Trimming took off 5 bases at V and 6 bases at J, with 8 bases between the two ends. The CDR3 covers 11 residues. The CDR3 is CSAPGFNEQFF. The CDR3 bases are TGCAGTGCTCCAGGGTTCAATGAGCAGTTCTTC.

CDR3 DNA sequence: TGCGCCAGCATTCCCCTAGGGCTGGAGACAGATACGCAGTATTTT. It is translated as CASIPLGLETDTQYF. The chain has TRBV5-1 and TRBJ2-3; D is undetermined. The length of the CDR3 is 15 residues. Germline V gives CDR1 SGHRS, CDR2 YFSETQ. The V end lost 6 bases, the J end lost 3 bases, and 17 bases lay between the germline ends.

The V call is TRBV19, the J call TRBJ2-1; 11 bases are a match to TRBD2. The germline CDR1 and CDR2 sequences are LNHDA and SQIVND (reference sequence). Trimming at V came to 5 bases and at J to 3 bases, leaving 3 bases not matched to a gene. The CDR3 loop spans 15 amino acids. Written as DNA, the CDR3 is TGTGCCAGTAGTGATCTAGCGGGGGGCTACAATGAGCAGTTCTTC. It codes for CASSDLAGGYNEQFF.

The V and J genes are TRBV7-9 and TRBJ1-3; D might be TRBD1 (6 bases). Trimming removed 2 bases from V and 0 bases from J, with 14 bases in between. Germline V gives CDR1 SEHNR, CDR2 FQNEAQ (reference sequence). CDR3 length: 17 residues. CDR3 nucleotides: TGTGCCAGCAGCTTATTCGGGGGCAGGGACTCTGGAAACACCATATATTTT. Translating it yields CASSLFGGRDSGNTIYF.

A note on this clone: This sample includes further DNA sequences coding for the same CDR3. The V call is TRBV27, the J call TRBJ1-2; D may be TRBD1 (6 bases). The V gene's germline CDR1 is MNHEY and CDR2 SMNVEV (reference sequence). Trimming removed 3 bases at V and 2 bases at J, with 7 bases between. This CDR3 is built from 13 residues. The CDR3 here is CASSFRGNYGYTF. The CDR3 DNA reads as TGTGCCAGCAGTTTCAGGGGAAACTATGGCTACACCTTC.

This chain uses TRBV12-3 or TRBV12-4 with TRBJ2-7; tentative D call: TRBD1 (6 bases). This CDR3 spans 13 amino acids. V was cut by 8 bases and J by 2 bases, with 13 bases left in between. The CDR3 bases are TGTGCCAGCGCTGGGACAAACACCTACGAGCAGTACTTC. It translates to CASAGTNTYEQYF.